The 23 T cell receptor beta chains listed next were all sequenced from one sample in a study of T-cell reconstitution after alpha-beta-depleted transplantation in children (dated by TCRdb to about 2016). Library construction relied on PCR. The data were produced on an Illumina HiSeq 2500. TCR libraries were prepared with molecular barcoding, using unique molecular identifiers to normalize TCRbeta repertoire quantification. TCRdb reran the public reads through fastp at Q25 and MiXCR, keeping productive beta chains. A single entry per CDR3 protein holds the most common genes and DNA from its merged rows. The sample table holds 240,000 or so distinct CDR3 sequences, of which around 7.5% were seen once. Of the sample, just under 6.5% falls within the top ten clones. The sample's treatment or condition label, in plain terms: allogeneic hematopoietic cell transplantation with graft depleted of TCRalphabeta T cells and CD19 B cells.

Sequencing used PBMCs, mostly from graft donor cells, obtained 180 days after TCRalphabeta/CD19-depleted stem cell transplant. These receptors were collected from a male patient aged 10 to 17 who had a stem cell transplant for acute lymphoblastic leukemia, so the T cells may come from the graft donor.

This clonotype came up many times. This rearrangement joins TRBV7-6 to TRBJ1-6, with D tentatively TRBD1 (5 bases). V was shortened by 2 bases and J by 8 bases, with 13 bases between the two germline ends. The CDR3 loop spans 15 amino acids. In germline, CDR1 is SGHVS, CDR2 FNYEAQ. CDR3 nucleotides: TGTGCCAGCAGCTTAAAGGGGTTTGGTGATTCACCCCTCCACTTT. The encoded protein is CASSLKGFGDSPLHF.

Ten or more counts support this clonotype. The genes are TRBV20-1 and TRBJ1-1, with TRBD1 identical over 8 bases. Germline CDR1 and CDR2: DFQATT and SNEGSKA (reference sequence). V shed 6 bases and J 0 bases; nucleotides not matched to a gene: 6. This CDR3 has 14 amino acids. CDR3 residues: CSASGQVLNTEAFF. The CDR3 DNA follows: TGCAGTGCATCGGGACAGGTTCTGAACACTGAAGCTTTCTTT.

This clonotype was counted between two and nine times. V and J are TRBV15 and TRBJ2-5, with 7 nucleotides matching TRBD1. The germline gives CDR1 LNHNV, CDR2 YYDKDF (reference sequence). V gave up 0 bases and J gave up 4 bases; unmatched junction bases: 2. This CDR3 has 14 residues. The CDR3 loop reads CATSREGQRETQYF. In DNA, the CDR3 is TGTGCCACCAGCAGAGAGGGACAGAGAGAGACCCAGTACTTC.

This clonotype appeared many times. The chain couples TRBV29-1 to TRBJ2-7; possibly TRBD1 for D (6 bases). This CDR3 spans 12 amino acids. V was trimmed by 6 bases and J by 4 bases, leaving 13 bases between them. Germline loops: CDR1 SQVTM, CDR2 ANQGSEA. The DNA of the CDR3 is TGCAGCGTACAGGGAGCCCTTTACGAGCAGTACTTC. Protein: CSVQGALYEQYF.

A word on this clonotype: A read error may explain this, as a much larger clone is one base away. This chain links TRBV7-6 with TRBJ2-3, with TRBD1 matching over 7 bases. Germline loops: CDR1 SGHVS, CDR2 FNYEAQ. The CDR3 spans 17 residues. With V trimmed by 2 bases and J by 4 bases, 12 bases remained unmatched. The CDR3 region has the DNA TGTGCCAGCAGCTTAAGGCGACAGGGATTGGCTCCAGATACGCAGTATTTT. It codes for CASSLRRQGLAPDTQYF.

This clonotype was detected ten times or more. The rearrangement joins TRBV11-2 to TRBJ2-5, with a tentative D call TRBD1 (5 bases). Germline V lookup: CDR1 SGHAT, CDR2 FQNNGV. The CDR3 consists of 12 residues. V was cut by 5 bases and J by 5 bases, with 9 bases left in between. CDR3 nucleotide sequence: TGTGCCAGCAGCCCGAACAGGGAGACCCAGTACTTC. It is translated as CASSPNRETQYF.

This clonotype appeared many times. V and J are TRBV4-3 and TRBJ2-2, with 7 bases matching TRBD2. V dropped 0 bases and J dropped 7; count of bases not matched to a gene: 8. This CDR3 is built from 16 residues. Germline values: CDR1 LGHNA, CDR2 YSLEER. CDR3 in amino acids: CASSQDLPPGGGELFF. Here the CDR3 DNA reads TGCGCCAGCAGCCAAGATCTGCCGCCGGGGGGCGGGGAGCTGTTTTTT.

This clonotype was detected many times. V is TRBV5-1 and J is TRBJ2-3; D unresolved. Germline CDR1 and CDR2: SGHRS and YFSETQ. Trimming cost V 2 bases and J 3 bases, with 10 bases left between them. This CDR3 spans 14 amino acids. DNA of the CDR3: TGCGCCAGCAGCTTAAGGGCTCTGACAGATACGCAGTATTTT. Amino acids: CASSLRALTDTQYF.

The gene calls are TRBV12-3 or TRBV12-4 and TRBJ2-2, with D possibly being TRBD1 or TRBD2 (5 bases each). The CDR3 is 18 amino acids. Trimming took 11 bases from V and 1 from J, leaving 26 bases between them. The DNA of the CDR3 is TGTGCCTTCAGTTTATCACCCGGGACGGGCGGGAACACCGGGGAGCTGTTTTTT. This translates into CAFSLSPGTGGNTGELFF.

This clonotype was detected a few times. The V and J genes are TRBV20-1 and TRBJ2-5, with D possibly matching TRBD2 (5 bases). Germline V CDR1 and CDR2: DFQATT, SNEGSKA (reference sequence). The CDR3 is made up of 13 amino acids. The V gene lost 7 bases and the J gene lost 1 base, with 13 bases spanning the gap. For the CDR3, the DNA is TGCAGTGGTTGGCTAGCCCGCCAAGAGACCCAGTACTTC. The encoded protein is CSGWLARQETQYF.

This clonotype occurred many times. The CDR3 spells CASSEHRATGELFF. The CDR3, as DNA: TGTGCCAGCAGTGAACACAGGGCCACCGGGGAGCTGTTTTTT. The gene calls are TRBV25-1 and TRBJ2-2; possible D gene TRBD1, 6 bases. V dropped 2 bases and J dropped 4 bases, with 8 bases sitting between them. Germline V gene lookup returns CDR1 MGHDK and CDR2 SYGVNS. The length of the CDR3 is 14 residues.

There are a few counts of this clonotype. The chain is built from TRBV5-6 and TRBJ2-1; 10 nucleotides match TRBD1. The V and J ends lost 7 bases and 6 bases, in that order; junction bases with no gene match: 7. Germline values: CDR1 SGHDT, CDR2 YYEEEE. This CDR3 is 14 amino acids long. Here the CDR3 DNA reads TGTGCCAGCCGCCTTCGGACAGGGGGCAATGAGCAGTTCTTC. Translation gives CASRLRTGGNEQFF. The full variable domain, in which reference TRBV5-6 and TRBJ2-1 provide the parts outside the CDR3, is DAGVTQSPTHLIKTRGQQVTLRCSPKSGHDTVSWYQQALGQGPQFIFQYYEEEERQRGNFPDRFSGHQFPNYSSELNVNALLLGDSALYLCASRLRTGGNEQFFGPGTRLTVL.

This clonotype has a count of ten or more. V and J are TRBV7-6 and TRBJ1-1; TRBD1 matches at 7 bases. The CDR3 runs 12 residues. CDR1 is SGHVS, CDR2 FNYEAQ, per germline. V gave up 5 bases and J gave up 7 bases; unmatched junction bases: 4. CDR3 coding DNA: TGTGCCAGCAGCCCCTGGACAGGTGAAGCTTTCTTT. Protein sequence: CASSPWTGEAFF. Full variable domain (rest looked up from reference TRBV7-6 and TRBJ1-1): GAGVSQSPRYKVTKRGQDVALRCDPISGHVSLYWYRQALGQGPEFLTYFNYEAQQDKSGLPNDRFSAERPEGSISTLTIQRTEQRDSAMYRCASSPWTGEAFFGQGTRLTVV.

V usage is TRBV12-5 and J usage is TRBJ2-7, with D possibly being TRBD1 (6 bases). Trimming took off 5 bases at V and 2 bases at J, with 10 bases between the two ends. CDR3 length: 13 residues. Per germline, CDR1 LGHNT and CDR2 FRNRAP. CDR3 loop: CASGQQGPYEQYF. The CDR3 nucleotides read TGTGCTAGTGGTCAACAGGGCCCCTACGAGCAGTACTTC.

This clonotype was seen ten or more times. The rearrangement links TRBV6-5 to TRBJ1-1; 10 nucleotides match TRBD1. This CDR3 is built from 17 residues. Germline V gene data show CDR1 as MNHEY and CDR2 as SVGAGI. V lost 0 bases, J lost 4 bases, and 8 bases stayed unmatched. The chain's CDR3 is CASSYSGQGSAITEAFF. The CDR3 region has the DNA TGTGCCAGCAGTTACTCGGGACAGGGGAGTGCAATCACTGAAGCTTTCTTT.

This clonotype was seen repeatedly, ten times or more. V is TRBV5-1 and J is TRBJ2-2, with a possible D match to TRBD2 (6 bases). Germline V gives CDR1 SGHRS, CDR2 YFSETQ. Deletions cut 7 bases from V and 0 bases from J, with 10 bases between. The length of the CDR3 is 14 residues. The CDR3 nucleotides are TGCGCCAGCGCGGGGCCTTCGAACACCGGGGAGCTGTTTTTT. Its translation is CASAGPSNTGELFF. Full variable domain (outside the CDR3, taken from reference TRBV5-1 and TRBJ2-2): KAGVTQTPRYLIKTRGQQVTLSCSPISGHRSVSWYQQTPGQGLQFLFEYFSETQRNKGNFPGRFSGRQFSNSRSEMNVSTLELGDSALYLCASAGPSNTGELFFGEGSRLTVL.

On this clonotype: With a much larger clone just one base away, this may be a read error. J is TRBJ2-3 and V is TRBV3-1; 10 bases match TRBD2. Germline loops: CDR1 LGHDT, CDR2 YNNKEL (reference sequence). The CDR3 consists of 17 residues. The CDR3 region has the DNA TGTGCCTGCAGCCAAGATCGGAGCGGGAGGGGGACAGATACGCAGTATTTT. Its translation: CACSQDRSGRGTDTQYF.

This clonotype was detected many times. The V gene is TRBV20-1, the J gene TRBJ1-2, with D uncertain. The length of the CDR3 is 13 residues. Germline CDR1 DFQATT, CDR2 SNEGSKA (reference sequence). Trimming took off 6 bases at V and 2 bases at J, with 13 bases between the two ends. Written as DNA, the CDR3 is TGCAGTGCGAAGAATGGGCGGAACTATGGCTACACCTTC. It codes for CSAKNGRNYGYTF.

Sample share makes this clonotype medium-sized (0.01 to 0.1%). The V gene is TRBV19, the J gene TRBJ2-1; D not certain. Germline V gene lookup returns CDR1 LNHDA and CDR2 SQIVND (reference sequence). The V and J ends lost 5 bases and 10 bases respectively, with 9 bases between them. There are 11 residues in the CDR3. CDR3 DNA sequence: TGTGCCAGTAGTGCCGTAAGAGAGCAGTTCTTC. This encodes CASSAVREQFF.

This clonotype showed up many times. The V gene is TRBV28, the J gene TRBJ2-1; 8 bases map to TRBD1. This CDR3 spans 16 amino acids. The ends lost 3 bases at V and 4 bases at J; junction bases unmatched: 8. CDR1 and CDR2 (germline): MDHEN, SYDVKM. CDR3 DNA sequence: TGTGCCAGCAGTTTTACCGGACAGGGCGGTTACAATGAGCAGTTCTTC. This encodes CASSFTGQGGYNEQFF.

This clonotype has ten or more counts. The rearrangement uses TRBV5-6 and TRBJ2-7; 8 nucleotides agree with TRBD2. V trimming: 0 bases; J trimming: 2 bases; junction bases outside the gene matches: 4. CDR1 is SGHDT, CDR2 YYEEEE, per germline. The CDR3 contains 15 residues. As DNA, the CDR3 is TGTGCCAGCAGCTTGGTGGCAGCGGGGGCCTACGAGCAGTACTTC. Translated, it gives CASSLVAAGAYEQYF.

This clonotype showed up many times. This chain uses TRBV20-1 with TRBJ2-1, with D possibly being TRBD1 or TRBD2 (5 bases each). The V gene's germline CDR1 is DFQATT and CDR2 SNEGSKA (reference sequence). This CDR3 has 12 amino acids. V was shortened by 3 bases and J by 15 bases, with 18 bases between the two germline ends. In nucleotides, the CDR3 is TGCAGTGCTAGTGGGACCTCCCAGCTGGGGTTCTTC. This codes for CSASGTSQLGFF.

This clonotype was detected many times. The chain joins TRBV5-5 to TRBJ1-1; D gene unclear. The length of the CDR3 is 13 residues. CDR1 and CDR2 from the germline V gene are SGHKS and YYEKEE (reference sequence). V was trimmed by 1 base and J by 0 bases, leaving 4 bases between them. Here the CDR3 reads CASSLWVNTEAFF. In DNA, the CDR3 is TGTGCCAGCAGCTTGTGGGTGAACACTGAAGCTTTCTTT.